This T cell receptor beta chain was recovered during a study of blood T cell repertoires in COVID-19. Data came from immunoSEQ multiplex PCR; TCRdb stores just in-frame clones and leaves some out. Here the sample spans about 300,000 clones, 87% being singletons. The CDR3 has 16 amino acids. Germline V lookup: CDR1 SGHKS, CDR2 YYEKEE (reference sequence). The ends lost 2 bases at V and 0 bases at J; junction bases unmatched: 4. Cohort 3 donors were reported recovered after two negative PCRs, clearance, or symptom resolution. J is TRBJ1-2 and V is TRBV5-5; 10 bases align to TRBD1. This TCR derives from a woman under 40 who had recovered from COVID-19. The sequencing input was PBMCs or T cells enriched from blood (not recorded which). As DNA, the CDR3 is TGTGCCAGCAGCTTTGGGACAGGGGTAACTAACTATGGCTACACCTTC. Translating it yields CASSFGTGVTNYGYTF.